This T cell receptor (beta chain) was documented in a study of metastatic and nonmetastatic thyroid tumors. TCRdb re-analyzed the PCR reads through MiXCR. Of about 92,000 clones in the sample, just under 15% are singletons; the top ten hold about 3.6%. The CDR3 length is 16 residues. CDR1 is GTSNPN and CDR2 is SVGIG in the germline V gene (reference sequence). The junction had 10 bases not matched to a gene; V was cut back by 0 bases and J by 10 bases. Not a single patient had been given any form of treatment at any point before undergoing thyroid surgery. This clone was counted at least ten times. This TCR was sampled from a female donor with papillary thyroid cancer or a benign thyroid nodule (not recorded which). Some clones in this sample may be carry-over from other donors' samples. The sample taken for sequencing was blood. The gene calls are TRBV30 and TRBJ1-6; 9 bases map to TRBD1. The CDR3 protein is CAWSVQGAGGGSPLHF. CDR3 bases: TGTGCCTGGAGTGTACAGGGGGCAGGGGGTGGATCACCCCTCCACTTT.